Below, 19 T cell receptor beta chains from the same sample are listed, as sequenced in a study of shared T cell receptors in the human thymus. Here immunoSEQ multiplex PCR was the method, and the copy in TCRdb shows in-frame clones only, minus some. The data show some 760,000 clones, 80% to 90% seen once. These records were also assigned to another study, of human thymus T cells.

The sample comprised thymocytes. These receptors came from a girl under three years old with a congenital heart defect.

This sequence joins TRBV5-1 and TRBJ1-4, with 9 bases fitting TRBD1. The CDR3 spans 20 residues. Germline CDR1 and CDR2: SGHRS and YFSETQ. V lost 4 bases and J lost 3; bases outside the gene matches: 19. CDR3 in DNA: TGCGCCAGCAGCCCCAACCCCGGGACAGGGCCACGTTCGGCTAATGAAAAACTGTTTTTT. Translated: CASSPNPGTGPRSANEKLFF.

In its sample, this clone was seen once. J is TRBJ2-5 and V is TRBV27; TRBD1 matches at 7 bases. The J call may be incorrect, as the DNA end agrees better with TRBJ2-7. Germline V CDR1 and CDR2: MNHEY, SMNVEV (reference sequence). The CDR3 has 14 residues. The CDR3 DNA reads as TGTGCCAGCAATAAAGGGACAGTACCCTACGAGCAGTACTTC. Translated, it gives CASNKGTVPYEQYF.

This chain's CDR3 is CASSPRDNYGYTF. The CDR3 coding sequence is TGTGCCAGCAGCCCGCGGGACAACTATGGCTACACCTTC. The V gene is TRBV14, the J gene TRBJ1-2, with D maybe TRBD1 (5 bases). The V gene's germline CDR1 is SGHDN and CDR2 FVKESK. This CDR3 comprises 13 residues. Trimming cost V 4 bases and J 2 bases, with 8 bases left between them.

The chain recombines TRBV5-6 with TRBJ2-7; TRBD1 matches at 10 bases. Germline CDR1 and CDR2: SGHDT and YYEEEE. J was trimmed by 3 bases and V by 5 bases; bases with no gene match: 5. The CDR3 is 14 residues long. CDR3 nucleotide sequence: TGTGCCAGCAGACGGACAGGGGGGAACTACGAGCAGTACTTC. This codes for CASRRTGGNYEQYF. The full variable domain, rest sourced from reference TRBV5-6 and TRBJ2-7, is DAGVTQSPTHLIKTRGQQVTLRCSPKSGHDTVSWYQQALGQGPQFIFQYYEEEERQRGNFPDRFSGHQFPNYSSELNVNALLLGDSALYLCASRRTGGNYEQYFGPGTRLTVT.

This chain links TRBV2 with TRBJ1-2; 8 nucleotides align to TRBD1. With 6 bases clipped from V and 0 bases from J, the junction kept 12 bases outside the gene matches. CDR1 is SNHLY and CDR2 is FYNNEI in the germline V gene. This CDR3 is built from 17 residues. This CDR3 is CASSQKEQGGANYGYTF. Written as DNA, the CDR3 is TGTGCCAGCAGCCAAAAAGAACAGGGGGGGGCTAACTATGGCTACACCTTC.

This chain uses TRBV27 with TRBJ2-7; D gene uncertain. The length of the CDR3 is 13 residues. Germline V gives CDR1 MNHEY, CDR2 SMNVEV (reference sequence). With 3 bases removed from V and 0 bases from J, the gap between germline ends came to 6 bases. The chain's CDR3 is CASSFPFSYEQYF. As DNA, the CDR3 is TGTGCCAGCAGTTTTCCCTTCTCCTACGAGCAGTACTTC.

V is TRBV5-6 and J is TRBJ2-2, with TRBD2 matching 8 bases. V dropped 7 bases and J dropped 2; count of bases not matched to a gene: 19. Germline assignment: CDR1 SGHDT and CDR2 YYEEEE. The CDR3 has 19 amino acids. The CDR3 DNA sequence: TGTGCCAGCCAGGTCGGGGCCCAGTCGCGGGGGGTTAACACCGGGGAGCTGTTTTTT. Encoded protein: CASQVGAQSRGVNTGELFF.

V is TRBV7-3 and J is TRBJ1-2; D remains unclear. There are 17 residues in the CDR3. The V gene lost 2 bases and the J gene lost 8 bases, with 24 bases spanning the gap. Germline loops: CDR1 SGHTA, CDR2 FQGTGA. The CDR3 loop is CASSLRSSRQRVWGYTF. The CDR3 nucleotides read TGTGCCAGCAGCTTACGCAGTTCTCGGCAGAGGGTGTGGGGCTACACCTTC.

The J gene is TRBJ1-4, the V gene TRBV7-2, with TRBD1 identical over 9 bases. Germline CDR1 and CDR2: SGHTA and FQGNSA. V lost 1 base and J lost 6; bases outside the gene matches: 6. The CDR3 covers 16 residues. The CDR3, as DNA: TGTGCCAGCAGCTTAGGGCCGGGACAGGGTTATGAAAAACTGTTTTTT. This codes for CASSLGPGQGYEKLFF.

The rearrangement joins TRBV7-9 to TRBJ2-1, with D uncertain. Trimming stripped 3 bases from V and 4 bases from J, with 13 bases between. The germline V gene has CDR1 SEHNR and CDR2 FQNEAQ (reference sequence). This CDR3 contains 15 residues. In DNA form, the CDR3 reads TGTGCCAGCAGCTTTAGTCCCAGGCCATACAATGAGCAGTTCTTC. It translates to CASSFSPRPYNEQFF.

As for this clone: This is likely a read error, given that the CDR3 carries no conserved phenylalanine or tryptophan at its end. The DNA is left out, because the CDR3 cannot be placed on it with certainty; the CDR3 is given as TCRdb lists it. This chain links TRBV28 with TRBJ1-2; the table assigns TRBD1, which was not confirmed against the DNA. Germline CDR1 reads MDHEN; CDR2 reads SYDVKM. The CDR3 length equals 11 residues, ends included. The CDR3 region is CASSFQGRLGL.

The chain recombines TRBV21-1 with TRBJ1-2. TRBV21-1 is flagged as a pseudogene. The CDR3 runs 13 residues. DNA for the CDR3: TGTGCCAGCCTCGGCAGGGAGGACTATGGCTACACCTTC. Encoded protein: CASLGREDYGYTF.

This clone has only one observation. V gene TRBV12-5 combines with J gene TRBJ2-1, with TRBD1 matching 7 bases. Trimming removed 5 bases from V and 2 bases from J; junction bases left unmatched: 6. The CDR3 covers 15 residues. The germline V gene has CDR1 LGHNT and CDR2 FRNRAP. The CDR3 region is CASGRGGSPYNEQFF. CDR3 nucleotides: TGTGCTAGTGGTCGAGGGGGCTCCCCCTACAATGAGCAGTTCTTC.

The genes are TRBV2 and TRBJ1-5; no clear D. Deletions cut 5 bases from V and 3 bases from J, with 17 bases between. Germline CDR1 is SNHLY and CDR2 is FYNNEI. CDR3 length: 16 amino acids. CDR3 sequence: CASSILRRPYNQPQHF. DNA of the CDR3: TGTGCCAGCAGTATCTTAAGGCGGCCTTACAATCAGCCCCAGCATTTT.

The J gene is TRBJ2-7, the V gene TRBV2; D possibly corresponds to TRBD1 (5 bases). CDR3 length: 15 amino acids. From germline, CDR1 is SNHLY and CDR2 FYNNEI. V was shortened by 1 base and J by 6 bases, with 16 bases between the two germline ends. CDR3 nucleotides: TGTGCCAGCAGTGAAGAGCAGGGTTTTACCTGCGAGCAGTACTTC. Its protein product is CASSEEQGFTCEQYF. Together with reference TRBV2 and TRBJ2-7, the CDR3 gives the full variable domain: EPEVTQTPSHQVTQMGQEVILRCVPISNHLYFYWYRQILGQKVEFLVSFYNNEISEKSEIFDDQFSVERPDGSNFTLKIRSTKLEDSAMYFCASSEEQGFTCEQYFGPGTRLTVT.

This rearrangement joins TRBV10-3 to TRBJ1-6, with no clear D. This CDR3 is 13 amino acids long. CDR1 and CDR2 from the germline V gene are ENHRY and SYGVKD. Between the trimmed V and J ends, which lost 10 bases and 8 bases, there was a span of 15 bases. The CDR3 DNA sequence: TGTGCCACCCTGGCTGACGGGGATTCACCCCTCCACTTT. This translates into CATLADGDSPLHF.

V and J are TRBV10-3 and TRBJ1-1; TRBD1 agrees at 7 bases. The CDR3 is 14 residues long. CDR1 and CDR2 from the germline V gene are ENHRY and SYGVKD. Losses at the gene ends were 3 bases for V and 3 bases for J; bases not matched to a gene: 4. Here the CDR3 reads CAISEYTGDTEAFF. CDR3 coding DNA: TGTGCCATCAGTGAATATACAGGGGACACTGAAGCTTTCTTT.

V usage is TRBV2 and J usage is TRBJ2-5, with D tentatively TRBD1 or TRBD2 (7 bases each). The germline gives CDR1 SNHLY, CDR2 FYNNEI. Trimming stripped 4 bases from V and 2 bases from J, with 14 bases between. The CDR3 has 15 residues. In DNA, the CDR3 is TGTGCCAGCAGTGGAGCGGGACAGCCACAAGAGACCCAGTACTTC. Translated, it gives CASSGAGQPQETQYF. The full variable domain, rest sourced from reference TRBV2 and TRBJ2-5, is EPEVTQTPSHQVTQMGQEVILRCVPISNHLYFYWYRQILGQKVEFLVSFYNNEISEKSEIFDDQFSVERPDGSNFTLKIRSTKLEDSAMYFCASSGAGQPQETQYFGPGTRLLVL.

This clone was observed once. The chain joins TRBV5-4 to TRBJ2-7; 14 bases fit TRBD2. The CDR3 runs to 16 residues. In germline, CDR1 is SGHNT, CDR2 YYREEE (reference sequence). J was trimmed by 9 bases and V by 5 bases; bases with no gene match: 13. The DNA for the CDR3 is TGTGCCAGCAGTTCTGGGACTAGCGGGGGTGTTGGGGGGCAGTACTTC. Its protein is CASSSGTSGGVGGQYF.